These 26 T cell receptor beta chains were sequenced from one sample in a study of control samples from healthy donors and cancer patients. Clones were read by immunoSEQ multiplex PCR, and TCRdb kept only the in-frame ones, dropping some. This table holds more than 140,000 clones, 94% found once. Sequencing was done on a sample of blood. Source of these receptors: a man aged 35-49 years in good health.

The rearrangement uses TRBV5-4 and TRBJ2-1; 9 nucleotides align to TRBD1. The trim removed 3 bases at V and 0 bases at J, leaving 7 bases unmatched. The CDR3 covers 17 residues. CDR1 is SGHNT and CDR2 is YYREEE in the germline V gene (reference sequence). As DNA, the CDR3 is TGTGCCAGCAGCTCCGCAGTGACAGGGGGCTCCTACAATGAGCAGTTCTTC. Amino acid sequence: CASSSAVTGGSYNEQFF.

Only one count was recorded for this clone. The rearrangement joins TRBV5-8 to TRBJ1-6; TRBD1 matches 7 bases. V dropped 0 bases and J dropped 7; count of bases not matched to a gene: 4. Germline V gene lookup returns CDR1 SGHTS and CDR2 YDEGEE. This CDR3 spans 15 amino acids. The CDR3 DNA follows: TGTGCCAGCAGCTTGGCCGGGACAGTGAATTCACCCCTCCACTTT. As protein: CASSLAGTVNSPLHF.

The gene calls are TRBV10-2 and TRBJ1-6; 7 bases are shared with TRBD1. After removal of 7 bases from V and 4 bases from J, the junction contained 10 bases not matched to a gene. Germline V gene lookup returns CDR1 WSHSY and CDR2 SAAADI. The CDR3 covers 16 residues. For the CDR3, the DNA is TGCGCCAGCAAAGGAGACTTCAGGGGGTATAATTCACCCCTCCACTTT. Amino acids: CASKGDFRGYNSPLHF.

The V call is TRBV9, the J call TRBJ2-3, with 10 bases matching TRBD2. Germline assignment: CDR1 SGDLS and CDR2 YYNGEE. Trimming cost V 6 bases and J 2 bases; bases outside gene matches: 6. This CDR3 has 15 residues. CDR3 sequence reads: CASTLLAGFTDTQYF. DNA of the CDR3: TGTGCCAGCACCCTACTAGCGGGATTCACAGATACGCAGTATTTT.

This chain uses TRBV9 with TRBJ2-1; TRBD2 matches at 10 bases. V was pared by 3 bases and J by 0 bases, with 9 bases of the junction left unmatched. CDR3 length: 18 residues. The germline V gene encodes CDR1 SGDLS and CDR2 YYNGEE. The CDR3: CASSGVAGGLSSYNEQFF. CDR3 nucleotides: TGTGCCAGCAGCGGAGTAGCGGGGGGCCTTAGCTCCTACAATGAGCAGTTCTTC.

This chain joins TRBV27 and TRBJ1-1, with D uncertain. The CDR3 covers 16 residues. Trimming pared 0 bases from V and 0 bases from J, leaving 11 bases between. Germline loops: CDR1 MNHEY, CDR2 SMNVEV (reference sequence). The CDR3 here is CASSLSVPDMNTEAFF. DNA of the CDR3: TGTGCCAGCAGTTTATCGGTCCCGGATATGAACACTGAAGCTTTCTTT.

The rearrangement links TRBV19 to TRBJ2-1; 11 bases align to TRBD1. This CDR3 has 17 residues. Unmatched junction bases numbered 14, after V lost 6 bases and J lost 7 bases. Germline V gene sequence: CDR1 LNHDA, CDR2 SQIVND (reference sequence). DNA for the CDR3: TGTGCCAGTAGCCGTAAACAACCGGGACAGGGGGGAAATGAGCAGTTCTTC. Encoded protein: CASSRKQPGQGGNEQFF.

The genes are TRBV5-8 and TRBJ2-5, with a possible D match to TRBD2 (6 bases). Germline loops: CDR1 SGHTS, CDR2 YDEGEE. V dropped 5 bases and J dropped 4 bases, with 15 bases sitting between them. The CDR3 is made up of 14 amino acids. CDR3 sequence (DNA): TGTGCCAGCAGTCTTCCGGGAGTAGCAGAGACCCAGTACTTC. Protein sequence: CASSLPGVAETQYF.

The V call is TRBV6-5, the J call TRBJ2-7; 9 nucleotides agree with TRBD2. Germline CDR1 MNHEY, CDR2 SVGAGI. This CDR3 comprises 15 residues. V lost 2 bases, J lost 7 bases, and 9 bases stayed unmatched. The CDR3 coding sequence is TGTGCCAGCAGTTACCCCGCGGGGGGGGCAGGGGAGCAGTACTTC. The encoded protein is CASSYPAGGAGEQYF.

The gene calls are TRBV6-6 and TRBJ2-2, with a tentative D call TRBD1 (6 bases). The CDR3 spans 14 residues. Deletions cut 6 bases from V and 4 bases from J, with 12 bases between. Germline V gene data show CDR1 as MNHNY and CDR2 as SVGAGI (reference sequence). In DNA form, the CDR3 reads TGTGCCAGCAGCCCCGGACAGATCACCGGGGAGCTGTTTTTT. Protein: CASSPGQITGELFF.

V is TRBV15 and J is TRBJ1-1; D gene unclear. Trimming took off 3 bases at V and 0 bases at J, with 5 bases between the two ends. CDR3 length equals 13 residues. Germline V gene data show CDR1 as LNHNV and CDR2 as YYDKDF (reference sequence). The CDR3 loop is CATSSGMNTEAFF. Here the CDR3 DNA reads TGTGCCACCAGCAGTGGGATGAACACTGAAGCTTTCTTT. The complete variable domain, with remaining parts taken from reference TRBV15 and TRBJ1-1, reads DAMVIQNPRYQVTQFGKPVTLSCSQTLNHNVMYWYQQKSSQAPKLLFHYYDKDFNNEADTPDNFQSRRPNTSFCFLDIRSPGLGDTAMYLCATSSGMNTEAFFGQGTRLTVV.

This chain links TRBV13 with TRBJ2-7; TRBD1 aligns across 9 bases. Germline loops: CDR1 PRHDT, CDR2 FYEKMQ (reference sequence). The CDR3 is 13 residues long. Trimming at V came to 6 bases and at J to 3 bases, leaving 3 bases not matched to a gene. CDR3 coding DNA: TGTGCCAGCAGTCCGGGACAGGGCTACGAGCAGTACTTC. Its protein is CASSPGQGYEQYF. Complete variable domain (other parts from reference TRBV13 and TRBJ2-7): AAGVIQSPRHLIKEKRETATLKCYPIPRHDTVYWYQQGPGQDPQFLISFYEKMQSDKGSIPDRFSAQQFSDYHSELNMSSLELGDSALYFCASSPGQGYEQYFGPGTRLTVT.

The genes are TRBV9 and TRBJ2-7; 7 bases align to TRBD2. This CDR3 is 15 amino acids long. V trimming: 0 bases; J trimming: 2 bases; junction bases outside the gene matches: 5. Germline loops: CDR1 SGDLS, CDR2 YYNGEE. The CDR3 loop is CASSVGEGNAYEQYF. The CDR3 region has the DNA TGTGCCAGCAGCGTAGGGGAGGGAAATGCCTACGAGCAGTACTTC.

A single count supports this clone. This CDR3 is CASSSGLAGGPNGELFF. CDR3 coding DNA: TGTGCCAGCAGCTCGGGACTAGCGGGAGGGCCGAACGGGGAGCTGTTTTTT. The chain combines TRBV7-9 with TRBJ2-2, with TRBD2 matching over 16 bases. Germline lookup yields CDR1 SEHNR and CDR2 FQNEAQ (reference sequence). Trimming took 4 bases from V and 7 from J; bases not matched to a gene: 6. The CDR3 is made up of 17 amino acids.

The chain recombines TRBV4-3 with TRBJ1-4; 9 nucleotides align to TRBD1. The germline V gene has CDR1 LGHNA and CDR2 YSLEER. The CDR3 consists of 16 residues. J was trimmed by 4 bases and V by 4 bases; bases with no gene match: 7. The CDR3 DNA sequence: TGCGCCAGCAGCCTATTACAGGGGGCGGTTAATGAAAAACTGTTTTTT. Translated, it gives CASSLLQGAVNEKLFF.

This sequence joins TRBV11-2 and TRBJ2-7; no reliable D call. The CDR3 is 15 amino acids. The germline V gene encodes CDR1 SGHAT and CDR2 FQNNGV. Trimming took off 5 bases at V and 4 bases at J, with 18 bases between the two ends. The CDR3 region is CASSPSRRWVYEQYF. CDR3 nucleotides: TGTGCCAGCAGCCCCAGCCGCCGGTGGGTGTACGAGCAGTACTTC.

The gene calls are TRBV5-4 and TRBJ2-1, with 8 bases fitting TRBD2. Germline V gives CDR1 SGHNT, CDR2 YYREEE (reference sequence). V trimming: 1 base; J trimming: 9 bases; junction bases outside the gene matches: 12. The CDR3 has 16 residues. The CDR3 DNA follows: TGTGCCAGCAGCTTGAACCCCGGGACTAGTAACGTTGAGCAGTTCTTC. It translates to CASSLNPGTSNVEQFF.

The J gene is TRBJ1-3, the V gene TRBV29-1, with TRBD1 as a possible D gene (5 bases). V shed 5 bases and J shed 0 bases, with 11 bases lying between them. The CDR3 has 14 residues. From germline, CDR1 is SQVTM and CDR2 ANQGSEA. The CDR3 DNA follows: TGCAGCGTTCGACAGCTCAACTCTGGAAACACCATATATTTT. It is translated as CSVRQLNSGNTIYF.

The CDR3: CASSSGADSNQPQHF. The CDR3 nucleotides read TGTGCCAGCAGCTCCGGGGCGGATAGCAATCAGCCCCAGCATTTT. V and J are TRBV5-4 and TRBJ1-5; a possible D gene is TRBD1 (5 bases). The germline V gene has CDR1 SGHNT and CDR2 YYREEE (reference sequence). The CDR3 is 15 amino acids. The V end was cut by 3 bases, the J end by 0 bases, with 10 bases between.

The chain uses TRBV19 and TRBJ1-5; D call uncertain. This CDR3 comprises 14 residues. The germline CDR1 and CDR2 sequences are LNHDA and SQIVND (reference sequence). Between the trimmed V and J ends, which lost 7 bases and 0 bases, there was a span of 10 bases. The CDR3 protein is CASTVGFSNQPQHF. CDR3 DNA sequence: TGTGCCAGTACAGTAGGTTTTAGCAATCAGCCCCAGCATTTT.

This clone was counted once. The J gene is TRBJ1-1, the V gene TRBV2, with D unresolved. V lost 3 bases and J 3 bases, leaving 8 bases between the germline ends. This CDR3 region has 13 residues. The V gene's germline CDR1 is SNHLY and CDR2 FYNNEI. CDR3 bases: TGTGCCAGCAGTGACAGACCGGACACTGAAGCTTTCTTT. This encodes CASSDRPDTEAFF.

The chain combines TRBV7-9 with TRBJ1-6; D is uncertain. The CDR3 is 15 residues long. Trimming stripped 5 bases from V and 5 bases from J, with 13 bases between. The germline V gene has CDR1 SEHNR and CDR2 FQNEAQ (reference sequence). The CDR3 DNA reads as TGTGCCAGCAGCGCCTCCCAATCAAATAATTCACCCCTCCACTTT. Its protein is CASSASQSNNSPLHF.

The chain couples TRBV5-4 to TRBJ2-3; 7 positions match TRBD2. CDR1 and CDR2 (germline): SGHNT, YYREEE (reference sequence). This CDR3 contains 14 residues. V shed 7 bases, J shed 4 bases, and the junction held 9 bases outside the gene matches. For the CDR3, the DNA is TGTGCCAGCCTCTCGGCGGGAGAGGCAGATACGCAGTATTTT. Translating it yields CASLSAGEADTQYF. Full variable domain (remainder filled in from reference TRBV5-4 and TRBJ2-3): ETGVTQSPTHLIKTRGQQVTLRCSSQSGHNTVSWYQQALGQGPQFIFQYYREEENGRGNFPPRFSGLQFPNYSSELNVNALELDDSALYLCASLSAGEADTQYFGPGTRLTVL.

The CDR3 sequence is CASRGGYTEAFF. The CDR3 coding sequence is TGTGCCAGCAGGGGGGGTTACACTGAAGCTTTCTTT. The chain joins TRBV6-6 to TRBJ1-1; weak D call: TRBD1 (5 bases). Germline CDR1 is MNHNY and CDR2 is SVGAGI (reference sequence). V lost 6 bases, J lost 3 bases, and 8 bases lay in between. This CDR3 is 12 amino acids long.

The CDR3 DNA reads as TGCGCCAGCACCAGAGGAGCGGGAGCGAGGACAGATACGCAGTATTTT. This encodes CASTRGAGARTDTQYF. The chain joins TRBV5-1 to TRBJ2-3, with 8 bases identical to TRBD2. Looked up from germline, CDR1 is SGHRS and CDR2 is YFSETQ. The junction had 12 bases not matched to a gene; V was cut back by 6 bases and J by 3 bases. CDR3 size: 16 residues.

The chain employs TRBV24-1 and TRBJ2-5; 9 nucleotides line up with TRBD1. This CDR3 is 15 amino acids long. V dropped 4 bases and J dropped 0; count of bases not matched to a gene: 2. Germline V gene data show CDR1 as KGHDR and CDR2 as SFDVKD. Written as DNA, the CDR3 is TGTGCCACCAGTGACCGGGACAGGGACCAAGAGACCCAGTACTTC. This codes for CATSDRDRDQETQYF.